This T cell receptor (beta chain) originates from a study of T cells after yellow fever vaccination. Study in general: In the case of low-cell-number fractions, SMART-Seq v4 Ultra Low Input was used for preparation.

Germline assignment: CDR1 SGHRS and CDR2 YFSETQ. The ends were cut back, 5 bases at V and 1 base at J, with 15 bases in the middle. The CDR3 sequence is 15 residues long. This clonotype was counted ten times or more. Its matching antigen is unknown. In making TCR cDNA, 5'RACE template switching added a universal primer site and UMIs to it. MiXCR, run by TCRdb on the 5' RACE reads, gives a single entry per CDR3 protein. Of a few hundred thousand distinct CDR3 sequences in the sample, roughly 4% were seen once. Points from the study as a whole: The secondary T-cell response peaked on day 5, not day 15, but was weaker. Re-detected after boosting: most primary clones, 96% of CD4 and roughly 88% of CD8.

This TCR was recovered from a man aged 18 to 30 who received the YFV17D yellow fever vaccine. Sequences were derived from PBMCs, sampled on the day of the yellow fever booster vaccination. The chain combines TRBV5-1 with TRBJ2-5, with a tentative D call TRBD1 (6 bases). The CDR3 DNA is TGCGCCAGCAGAAATCAAGGACAGAGCCAAGAGACCCAGTACTTC. Its protein is CASRNQGQSQETQYF.